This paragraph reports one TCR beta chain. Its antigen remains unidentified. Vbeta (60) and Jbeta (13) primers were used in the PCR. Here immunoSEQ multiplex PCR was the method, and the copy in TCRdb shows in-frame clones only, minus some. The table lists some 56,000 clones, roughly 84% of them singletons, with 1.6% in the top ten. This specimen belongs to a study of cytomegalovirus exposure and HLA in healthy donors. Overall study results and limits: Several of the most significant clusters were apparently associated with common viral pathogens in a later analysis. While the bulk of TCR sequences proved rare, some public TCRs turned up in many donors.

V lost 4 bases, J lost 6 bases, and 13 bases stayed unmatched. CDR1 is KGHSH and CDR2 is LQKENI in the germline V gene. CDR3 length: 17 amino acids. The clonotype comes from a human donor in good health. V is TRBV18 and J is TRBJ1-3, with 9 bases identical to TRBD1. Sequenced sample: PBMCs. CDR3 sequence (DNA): TGTGCCAGCTCACTTACACCGGGACAGGGTGTGCAAAACACCATATATTTT. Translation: CASSLTPGQGVQNTIYF.